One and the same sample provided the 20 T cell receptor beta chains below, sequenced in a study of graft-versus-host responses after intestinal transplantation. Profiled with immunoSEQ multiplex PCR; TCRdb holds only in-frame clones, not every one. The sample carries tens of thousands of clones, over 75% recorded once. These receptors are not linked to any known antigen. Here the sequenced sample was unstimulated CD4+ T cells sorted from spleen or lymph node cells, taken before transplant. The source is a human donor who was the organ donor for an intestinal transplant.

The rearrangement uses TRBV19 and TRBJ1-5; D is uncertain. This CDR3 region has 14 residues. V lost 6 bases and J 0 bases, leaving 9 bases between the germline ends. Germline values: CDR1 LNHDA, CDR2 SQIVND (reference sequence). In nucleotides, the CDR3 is TGTGCCAGTAGCGACACGTATAGCAATCAGCCCCAGCATTTT. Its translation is CASSDTYSNQPQHF.

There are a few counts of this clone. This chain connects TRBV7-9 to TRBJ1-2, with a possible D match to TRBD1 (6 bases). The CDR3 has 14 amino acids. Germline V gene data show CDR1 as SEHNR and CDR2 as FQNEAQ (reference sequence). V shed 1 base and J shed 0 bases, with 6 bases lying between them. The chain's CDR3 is CASSLGTANYGYTF. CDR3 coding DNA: TGTGCCAGCAGCTTAGGGACAGCTAACTATGGCTACACCTTC. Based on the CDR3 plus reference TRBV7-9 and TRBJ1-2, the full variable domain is DTGVSQNPRHKITKRGQNVTFRCDPISEHNRLYWYRQTLGQGPEFLTYFQNEAQLEKSRLLSDRFSAERPKGSFSTLEIQRTEQGDSAMYLCASSLGTANYGYTFGSGTRLTVV.

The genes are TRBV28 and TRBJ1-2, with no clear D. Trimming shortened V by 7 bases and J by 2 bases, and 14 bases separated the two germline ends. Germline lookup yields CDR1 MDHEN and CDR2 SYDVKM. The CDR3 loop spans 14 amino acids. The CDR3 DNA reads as TGTGCCAGCACTCCGGAGGCGGGCAACTATGGCTACACCTTC. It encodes CASTPEAGNYGYTF.

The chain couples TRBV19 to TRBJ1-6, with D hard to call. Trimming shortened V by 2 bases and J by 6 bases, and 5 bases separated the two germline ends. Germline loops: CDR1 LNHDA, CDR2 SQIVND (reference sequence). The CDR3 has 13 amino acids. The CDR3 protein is CASSISLNSPLHF. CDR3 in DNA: TGTGCCAGTAGTATAAGCCTTAATTCACCCCTCCACTTT.

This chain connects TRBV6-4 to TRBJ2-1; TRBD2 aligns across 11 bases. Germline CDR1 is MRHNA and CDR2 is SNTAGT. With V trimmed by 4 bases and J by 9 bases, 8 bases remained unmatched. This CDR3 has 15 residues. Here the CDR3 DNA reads TGTGCCAGCAGTGCCCTAGCGGGGGGATGGGGTGAGCAGTTCTTC. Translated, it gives CASSALAGGWGEQFF.

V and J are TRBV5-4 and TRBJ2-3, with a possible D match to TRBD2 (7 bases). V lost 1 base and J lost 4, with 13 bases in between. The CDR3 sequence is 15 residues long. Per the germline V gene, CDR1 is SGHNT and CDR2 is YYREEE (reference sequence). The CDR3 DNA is TGTGCCAGCAGCTTGCCCCTGGGGGGGCCAGATACGCAGTATTTT. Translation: CASSLPLGGPDTQYF.

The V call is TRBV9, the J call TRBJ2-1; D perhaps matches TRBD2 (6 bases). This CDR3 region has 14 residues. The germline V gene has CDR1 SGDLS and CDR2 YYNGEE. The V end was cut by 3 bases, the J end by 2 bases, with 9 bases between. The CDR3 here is CASSDTSTYNEQFF. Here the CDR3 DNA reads TGTGCCAGCAGCGACACTAGCACCTACAATGAGCAGTTCTTC. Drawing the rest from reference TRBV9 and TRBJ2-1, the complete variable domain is DSGVTQTPKHLITATGQRVTLRCSPRSGDLSVYWYQQSLDQGLQFLIQYYNGEERAKGNILERFSAQQFPDLHSELNLSSLELGDSALYFCASSDTSTYNEQFFGPGTRLTVL.

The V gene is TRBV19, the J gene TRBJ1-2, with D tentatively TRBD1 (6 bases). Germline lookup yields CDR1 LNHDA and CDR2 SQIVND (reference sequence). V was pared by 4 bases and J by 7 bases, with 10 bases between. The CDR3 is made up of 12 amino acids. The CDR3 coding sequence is TGTGCCAGTAGTACAACAGGGTTTGGCTACACCTTC. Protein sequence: CASSTTGFGYTF.

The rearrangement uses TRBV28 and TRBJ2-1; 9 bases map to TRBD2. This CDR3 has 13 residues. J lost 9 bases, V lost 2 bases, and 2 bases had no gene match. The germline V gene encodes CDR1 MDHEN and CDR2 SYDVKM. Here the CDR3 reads CASSLAGGPEQFF. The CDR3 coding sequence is TGTGCCAGCAGTTTAGCGGGGGGGCCTGAGCAGTTCTTC.

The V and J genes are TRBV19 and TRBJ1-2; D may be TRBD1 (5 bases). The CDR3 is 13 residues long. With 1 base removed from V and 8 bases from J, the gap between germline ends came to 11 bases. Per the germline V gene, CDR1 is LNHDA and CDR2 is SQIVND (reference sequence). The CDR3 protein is CASSIAGSRGYTF. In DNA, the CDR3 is TGTGCCAGTAGTATAGCAGGGTCGCGGGGCTACACCTTC.

CDR3 sequence reads: CASSQQGQPQHF. For the CDR3, the DNA is TGTGCCAGCAGCCAACAGGGTCAGCCCCAGCATTTT. The J gene is TRBJ1-5, the V gene TRBV7-9, with TRBD1 as a possible D gene (6 bases). This CDR3 contains 12 residues. Between the trimmed V and J ends, which lost 5 bases and 6 bases, there was a span of 8 bases. Germline V CDR1 and CDR2: SEHNR, FQNEAQ (reference sequence).

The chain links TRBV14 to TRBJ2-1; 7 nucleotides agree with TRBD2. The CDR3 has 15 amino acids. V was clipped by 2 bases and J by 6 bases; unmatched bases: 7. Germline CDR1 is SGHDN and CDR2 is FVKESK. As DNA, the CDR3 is TGTGCCAGCAGCCAATGGGCTAGCGGTGCCAATGAGCAGTTCTTC. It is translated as CASSQWASGANEQFF.

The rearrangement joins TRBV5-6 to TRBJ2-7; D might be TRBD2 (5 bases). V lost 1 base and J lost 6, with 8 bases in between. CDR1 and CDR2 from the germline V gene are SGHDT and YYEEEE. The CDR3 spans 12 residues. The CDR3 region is CASSLSGIEQYV. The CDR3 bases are TGTGCCAGCAGCTTGTCGGGGATCGAGCAGTACGTC.

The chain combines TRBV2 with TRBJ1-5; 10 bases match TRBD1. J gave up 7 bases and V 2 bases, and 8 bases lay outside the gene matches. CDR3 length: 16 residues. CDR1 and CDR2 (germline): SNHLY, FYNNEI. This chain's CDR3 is CASSESRDRGRQPQHF. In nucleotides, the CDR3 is TGTGCCAGCAGTGAATCTAGGGACAGGGGCCGCCAGCCCCAGCATTTT.

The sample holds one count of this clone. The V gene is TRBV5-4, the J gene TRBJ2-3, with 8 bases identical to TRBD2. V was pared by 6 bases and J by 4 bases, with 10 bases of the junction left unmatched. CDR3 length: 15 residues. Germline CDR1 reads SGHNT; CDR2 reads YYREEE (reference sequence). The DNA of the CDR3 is TGTGCCAGCAACCGAGACGGGGGGGCCTCAGATACGCAGTATTTT. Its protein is CASNRDGGASDTQYF.

CDR3: CASKDSGYGYTF. The CDR3, as DNA: TGTGCCAGCAAGGACTCGGGCTATGGCTACACCTTC. The gene calls are TRBV2 and TRBJ1-2, with D unresolved. The CDR3 is made up of 12 amino acids. Trimming shortened V by 7 bases and J by 4 bases, and 10 bases separated the two germline ends. Germline CDR1 reads SNHLY; CDR2 reads FYNNEI.

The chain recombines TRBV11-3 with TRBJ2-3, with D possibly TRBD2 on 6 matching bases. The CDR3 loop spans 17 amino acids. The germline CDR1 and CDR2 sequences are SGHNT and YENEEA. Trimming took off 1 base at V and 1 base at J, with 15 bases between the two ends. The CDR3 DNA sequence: TGTGCCAGCAGCTTAGGCCTTCGGGACTTCCGCACAGATACGCAGTATTTT. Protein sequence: CASSLGLRDFRTDTQYF.

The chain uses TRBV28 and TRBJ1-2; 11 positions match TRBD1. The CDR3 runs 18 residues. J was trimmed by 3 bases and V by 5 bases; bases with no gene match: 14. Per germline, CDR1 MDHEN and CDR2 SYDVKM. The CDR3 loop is CASSGQGARTRWDYGYTF. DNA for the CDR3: TGTGCCAGCAGTGGACAGGGGGCACGGACGAGGTGGGACTATGGCTACACCTTC.

CDR3: CAWSPDRGTNQPQHF. In nucleotides, the CDR3 is TGTGCCTGGAGTCCGGACAGGGGAACTAATCAGCCCCAGCATTTT. The V and J genes are TRBV30 and TRBJ1-5; 9 bases agree with TRBD1. The CDR3 contains 15 residues. J gave up 4 bases and V 2 bases, and 6 bases lay outside the gene matches. The germline V gene has CDR1 GTSNPN and CDR2 SVGIG (reference sequence).

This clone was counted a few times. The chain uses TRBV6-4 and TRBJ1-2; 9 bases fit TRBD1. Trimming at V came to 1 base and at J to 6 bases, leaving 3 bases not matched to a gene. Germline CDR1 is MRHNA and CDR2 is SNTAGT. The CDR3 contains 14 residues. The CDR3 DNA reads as TGTGCCAGCAGTGACTTCGACAGGGGGAATGGCTACACCTTC. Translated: CASSDFDRGNGYTF.